One and the same sample provided the 27 T cell receptor beta chains below, sequenced in a study of T cell changes during pregnancy in multiple sclerosis. TCRdb's table, derived via immunoSEQ multiplex PCR, lists solely in-frame clones and lacks some. This sample has over 70,000 clones, with approximately 95% found just once. The specimen was peripheral blood, collected in the first trimester of pregnancy. These receptors were obtained from a female donor with multiple sclerosis, enrolled in a pregnancy study.

The chain employs TRBV7-9 and TRBJ1-4; TRBD1 agrees at 7 bases. Trimming at V came to 4 bases and at J to 6 bases, leaving 5 bases not matched to a gene. The CDR3 loop spans 14 amino acids. Germline V gene data show CDR1 as SEHNR and CDR2 as FQNEAQ (reference sequence). This chain's CDR3 is CASSSTGAYEKLFF. The DNA of the CDR3 is TGTGCCAGCAGCTCTACAGGGGCCTATGAAAAACTGTTTTTT.

The chain recombines TRBV6-1 with TRBJ1-4; maybe TRBD1 (5 bases). The CDR3 has 11 residues. The V gene lost 10 bases and the J gene lost 8 bases, with 11 bases spanning the gap. Germline assignment: CDR1 MNHNS and CDR2 SASEGT. CDR3 in DNA: TGTGCCACCTCGCGACAGGAAAAACTGTTTTTT. Its translation: CATSRQEKLFF.

This chain uses TRBV13 with TRBJ1-2; D may be TRBD1 (5 bases). Trimming removed 5 bases from V and 0 bases from J, with 16 bases in between. CDR3 length: 16 residues. The germline V gene encodes CDR1 PRHDT and CDR2 FYEKMQ (reference sequence). The CDR3 sequence is CASSLRDLGPNYGYTF. DNA of the CDR3: TGTGCCAGCAGCCTCCGGGACTTAGGACCTAACTATGGCTACACCTTC.

This sequence joins TRBV2 and TRBJ1-3, with D possibly being TRBD1 (5 bases). Germline assignment: CDR1 SNHLY and CDR2 FYNNEI. With 7 bases removed from V and 3 bases from J, the gap between germline ends came to 13 bases. The CDR3 consists of 14 residues. Here the CDR3 DNA reads TGTGCCAGCACCGAACGGGGGTTTGGAAACACCATATATTTT. It encodes CASTERGFGNTIYF.

The chain recombines TRBV5-6 with TRBJ1-6; 8 nucleotides align to TRBD1. Trimming removed 2 bases from V and 0 bases from J; junction bases left unmatched: 10. The CDR3 has 19 residues. Germline-derived CDR1 and CDR2 are SGHDT and YYEEEE. The CDR3 spells CASSFDRGWQSSYNSPLHF. The CDR3 DNA reads as TGTGCCAGCAGCTTTGACAGGGGCTGGCAAAGCTCCTATAATTCACCCCTCCACTTT.

In DNA, the CDR3 is TGTGCCAGCAGTTACCTGGGACAGGGAGTCTATGGCTACACCTTC. Protein sequence: CASSYLGQGVYGYTF. The rearrangement uses TRBV6-6 and TRBJ1-2; 9 bases fit TRBD1. The germline CDR1 and CDR2 sequences are MNHNY and SVGAGI (reference sequence). The V segment lost 2 bases and the J segment 4 bases; nucleotides outside the gene matches: 5. CDR3 size: 15 residues.

The J gene is TRBJ1-2, the V gene TRBV5-4, with D unresolved. The V gene lost 4 bases and the J gene lost 6 bases, with 16 bases spanning the gap. The CDR3 has 14 residues. CDR1 and CDR2 (germline): SGHNT, YYREEE (reference sequence). CDR3 sequence reads: CASSVSGRLDGYTF. CDR3 DNA: TGTGCCAGCAGCGTGAGTGGCAGGTTGGATGGCTACACCTTC.

This chain uses TRBV7-9 with TRBJ2-2; 9 bases fit TRBD2. The ends lost 8 bases at V and 5 bases at J; junction bases unmatched: 6. The CDR3 is 14 residues long. Germline CDR1 reads SEHNR; CDR2 reads FQNEAQ (reference sequence). In DNA, the CDR3 is TGTGCCAGCGGGGGACTAGCAGGAACCGGGGAGCTGTTTTTT. This gives the protein CASGGLAGTGELFF.

V is TRBV5-1 and J is TRBJ2-4; 7 nucleotides match TRBD2. Germline CDR1 and CDR2: SGHRS and YFSETQ. Trimming at V came to 0 bases and at J to 7 bases, leaving 7 bases not matched to a gene. CDR3 length: 15 amino acids. In DNA, the CDR3 is TGCGCCAGCAGCTTGGATTTATGGGGGGGGAACATTCAGTACTTC. The encoded protein is CASSLDLWGGNIQYF.

The chain employs TRBV13 and TRBJ1-5; 12 bases line up with TRBD1. V lost 1 base to trimming and J lost 6 bases; unmatched junction nucleotides: 4. Germline loops: CDR1 PRHDT, CDR2 FYEKMQ (reference sequence). This CDR3 has 16 residues. The DNA of the CDR3 is TGTGCCAGCAGCTTAGCCGGGACAGGGGGCATTCAGCCCCAGCATTTT. Translating it yields CASSLAGTGGIQPQHF.

V usage is TRBV19 and J usage is TRBJ2-3; 12 bases map to TRBD2. Germline V gene data show CDR1 as LNHDA and CDR2 as SQIVND (reference sequence). J was trimmed by 1 base and V by 5 bases; bases with no gene match: 4. This CDR3 is built from 16 residues. The CDR3 nucleotides are TGTGCCAGTAGTCTAGCGGGGGGGCCGCGCACAGATACGCAGTATTTT. It encodes CASSLAGGPRTDTQYF.

V is TRBV6-6 and J is TRBJ2-3, with D maybe TRBD2 (5 bases). Germline V gene data show CDR1 as MNHNY and CDR2 as SVGAGI (reference sequence). CDR3 size: 14 residues. Trimming cost V 6 bases and J 1 base, with 11 bases left between them. The DNA for the CDR3 is TGTGCCAGCAGGCCAGTCGGGGGCACAGATACGCAGTATTTT. It yields the protein CASRPVGGTDTQYF.

This chain links TRBV5-6 with TRBJ2-7, with D possibly TRBD2 on 5 matching bases. Germline V gene data show CDR1 as SGHDT and CDR2 as YYEEEE. This CDR3 is 15 amino acids long. Trimming cost V 4 bases and J 1 base, with 15 bases left between them. The CDR3 spells CASSPLGGLSYEQYF. In DNA form, the CDR3 reads TGTGCCAGCAGCCCTCTCGGAGGTCTTTCCTACGAGCAGTACTTC.

The genes are TRBV7-9 and TRBJ2-5; tentative D call: TRBD1 (6 bases). Trimming pared 4 bases from V and 5 bases from J, leaving 17 bases between. The CDR3 covers 15 residues. Germline CDR1 reads SEHNR; CDR2 reads FQNEAQ (reference sequence). Written as DNA, the CDR3 is TGTGCCAGCAGCTCAGGGACACCCTTTCAGGAGACCCAGTACTTC. It is translated as CASSSGTPFQETQYF.

This clone is a singleton in its sample. The V gene is TRBV19, the J gene TRBJ1-4, with D tentatively TRBD1 (5 bases). V was trimmed by 5 bases and J by 7 bases, leaving 8 bases between them. Germline CDR1 is LNHDA and CDR2 is SQIVND (reference sequence). This CDR3 is built from 12 residues. The CDR3 DNA is TGTGCCAGTAGTGTTAGGGGTGAAAAACTGTTTTTT. It is translated as CASSVRGEKLFF.

The V call is TRBV5-1, the J call TRBJ2-1; tentative D call: TRBD1 (5 bases). CDR3 length equals 13 residues. CDR1 SGHRS and CDR2 YFSETQ come from the germline V gene. Trimming removed 5 bases at V and 7 bases at J, with 13 bases between. The CDR3: CASRIGAKNEQFF. CDR3 DNA: TGCGCCAGCAGGATTGGGGCCAAGAATGAGCAGTTCTTC.

The genes are TRBV27 and TRBJ1-3; D might be TRBD1 (5 bases). Germline V CDR1 and CDR2: MNHEY, SMNVEV (reference sequence). The CDR3 contains 16 residues. V gave up 2 bases and J gave up 0 bases, with 11 bases separating them. This CDR3 reads CASSLGAQDSGNTIYF. DNA of the CDR3: TGTGCCAGCAGTTTAGGGGCCCAGGACTCTGGAAACACCATATATTTT.

This clone appeared a single time. This chain connects TRBV13 to TRBJ1-6; 7 bases map to TRBD1. The germline CDR1 and CDR2 sequences are PRHDT and FYEKMQ (reference sequence). CDR3 length: 17 residues. V shed 3 bases and J 6 bases; nucleotides not matched to a gene: 11. The CDR3 here is CASSLGQPEVSNSPLHF. The CDR3 region has the DNA TGTGCCAGCAGCTTGGGACAGCCCGAAGTTAGTAATTCACCCCTCCACTTT.

This chain links TRBV7-6 with TRBJ1-6, with D hard to call. CDR1 and CDR2 from the germline V gene are SGHVS and FNYEAQ. This CDR3 has 13 amino acids. Trimming took 5 bases from V and 9 from J, leaving 11 bases between them. CDR3 sequence reads: CASSPLEGSPLHF. The CDR3 nucleotides are TGTGCCAGCAGCCCTCTCGAGGGTTCACCCCTCCACTTT.

The chain joins TRBV5-1 to TRBJ2-2; no clear D. The CDR3 sequence is 17 residues long. The V end was cut by 3 bases, the J end by 2 bases, with 17 bases between. Germline CDR1 and CDR2: SGHRS and YFSETQ. The chain's CDR3 is CASSSGLTSGNTGELFF. CDR3 nucleotide sequence: TGCGCCAGCAGCTCCGGATTGACATCAGGAAACACCGGGGAGCTGTTTTTT.

This sequence joins TRBV6-1 and TRBJ1-2, with TRBD1 matching over 7 bases. V shed 6 bases and J 8 bases; nucleotides not matched to a gene: 9. Per the germline V gene, CDR1 is MNHNS and CDR2 is SASEGT. This CDR3 has 13 residues. CDR3 in DNA: TGTGCCAGCAGGATGACAGGGCGGGGAGGCTACACCTTC. Amino acids: CASRMTGRGGYTF.

The gene calls are TRBV20-1 and TRBJ2-7; the D gene is possibly TRBD2 (5 bases). The CDR3 loop spans 10 amino acids. V was pared by 6 bases and J by 4 bases, with 7 bases between. CDR1 is DFQATT and CDR2 is SNEGSKA in the germline V gene (reference sequence). CDR3 sequence reads: CSAPGYEQYF. The CDR3, as DNA: TGCAGTGCCCCGGGGTACGAGCAGTACTTC.

The chain has TRBV5-4 and TRBJ2-7, with D possibly being TRBD1 (5 bases). CDR1 SGHNT and CDR2 YYREEE come from the germline V gene (reference sequence). The V end was cut by 2 bases, the J end by 6 bases, with 18 bases between. The CDR3 loop spans 15 amino acids. The CDR3 loop reads CASSLGTQGVPEQYF. CDR3 nucleotide sequence: TGTGCCAGCAGCTTAGGAACGCAAGGGGTTCCCGAGCAGTACTTC.

The rearrangement links TRBV27 to TRBJ1-5; perhaps TRBD1 as D (5 bases). The CDR3 has 14 residues. V dropped 4 bases and J dropped 1 base, with 8 bases sitting between them. CDR1 and CDR2 from the germline V gene are MNHEY and SMNVEV (reference sequence). In nucleotides, the CDR3 is TGTGCCAGCAGTTGGGGGGGGAGCAATCAGCCCCAGCATTTT. This sequence encodes CASSWGGSNQPQHF.

The chain joins TRBV27 to TRBJ2-1; TRBD2 matches 12 bases. V lost 8 bases to trimming and J lost 9 bases; unmatched junction nucleotides: 11. CDR1 is MNHEY and CDR2 is SMNVEV in the germline V gene (reference sequence). The CDR3 extends over 15 amino acids. The CDR3 here is CASGLAGGVRGEQFF. Here the CDR3 DNA reads TGTGCCAGCGGCCTAGCGGGGGGGGTGCGGGGTGAGCAGTTCTTC.

The rearrangement links TRBV7-2 to TRBJ2-1, with 9 bases lining up with TRBD2. Germline CDR1 and CDR2: SGHTA and FQGNSA. The V and J ends lost 3 bases and 15 bases, in that order; junction bases with no gene match: 18. The CDR3 has 16 amino acids. CDR3 sequence reads: CASSFGLRAGGGAAFF. CDR3 in DNA: TGTGCCAGCAGCTTCGGGCTTAGAGCGGGGGGCGGAGCCGCGTTCTTC.

V is TRBV13 and J is TRBJ2-2, with TRBD1 identical over 7 bases. Trimming removed 4 bases from V and 0 bases from J; junction bases left unmatched: 8. CDR1 PRHDT and CDR2 FYEKMQ come from the germline V gene (reference sequence). The CDR3 spans 17 residues. Here the CDR3 reads CASSSPGTEANTGELFF. The CDR3 coding sequence is TGTGCCAGCAGCTCCCCTGGGACAGAGGCGAACACCGGGGAGCTGTTTTTT.